The 18 T cell receptor beta chains below come from one sample, sequenced in a study of technical replicates of blood from a few donors. Assay used: immunoSEQ multiplex PCR; TCRdb lists only in-frame clones, some missing. Of 74,000 or so clones detected, just under 95% appear once; the ten largest clones hold more than 0.3%. The source material was T cells isolated from PBMCs. These receptors came from a human donor in good health.

This chain connects TRBV6-4 to TRBJ2-1; TRBD2 agrees at 16 bases. V was pared by 4 bases and J by 8 bases, with 5 bases of the junction left unmatched. In germline, CDR1 is MRHNA, CDR2 SNTAGT. The CDR3 runs 16 residues. In DNA, the CDR3 is TGTGCCAGCAGTGGAGGGACTAGCGGGAGGGCTCATGAGCAGTTCTTC. Amino acid sequence: CASSGGTSGRAHEQFF.

This sequence joins TRBV6-5 and TRBJ2-3, with 8 nucleotides matching TRBD2. V was clipped by 5 bases and J by 5 bases; unmatched bases: 9. The CDR3 sequence is 15 residues long. Germline lookup yields CDR1 MNHEY and CDR2 SVGAGI. This CDR3 is CASSRTSILGDTQYF. The CDR3 DNA sequence: TGTGCCAGCAGTAGGACTAGCATCCTGGGAGATACGCAGTATTTT.

This chain connects TRBV7-6 to TRBJ2-1; 12 bases agree with TRBD2. J lost 8 bases, V lost 5 bases, and 7 bases had no gene match. The CDR3 is 15 residues long. Germline V CDR1 and CDR2: SGHVS, FNYEAQ. CDR3 sequence: CASSARLAGDHEQFF. The DNA of the CDR3 is TGTGCCAGCAGCGCCAGACTAGCGGGAGATCATGAGCAGTTCTTC.

This clone was detected only once. V gene TRBV5-4 combines with J gene TRBJ1-1; D is undetermined. V was trimmed by 0 bases and J by 3 bases, leaving 9 bases between them. This CDR3 comprises 14 residues. Germline assignment: CDR1 SGHNT and CDR2 YYREEE (reference sequence). CDR3 nucleotide sequence: TGTGCCAGCAGCTTGGGCAGTCTGGACACTGAAGCTTTCTTT. Residues: CASSLGSLDTEAFF.

The rearrangement joins TRBV28 to TRBJ2-7; perhaps TRBD1 as D (6 bases). Trimming took off 6 bases at V and 2 bases at J, with 20 bases between the two ends. Germline CDR1 and CDR2: MDHEN and SYDVKM. This CDR3 region has 16 residues. CDR3 region: CASSTVKFRDTYEQYF. The CDR3 nucleotides are TGTGCCAGCAGCACCGTCAAGTTTAGGGACACCTACGAGCAGTACTTC.

This chain uses TRBV7-2 with TRBJ1-4, with TRBD1 as a possible D gene (5 bases). CDR1 and CDR2 from the germline V gene are SGHTA and FQGNSA. CDR3 length equals 15 residues. Between the trimmed V and J ends, which lost 1 base and 6 bases, there was a span of 12 bases. CDR3 sequence (DNA): TGTGCCAGCAGCTTAGATTTTCAGGGATATGAAAAACTGTTTTTT. Translated: CASSLDFQGYEKLFF.

CDR3 coding DNA: TGTGCCAGCAGCGAGGAACAGGGCTTCGGCGGCACTGAAGCTTTCTTT. Translating gives CASSEEQGFGGTEAFF. The chain combines TRBV9 with TRBJ1-1, with D possibly being TRBD1 (6 bases). V was clipped by 3 bases and J by 4 bases, with 19 bases between them. CDR3 length: 16 amino acids. CDR1 is SGDLS, CDR2 YYNGEE, per germline. Variable domain in full (rest from reference TRBV9 and TRBJ1-1): DSGVTQTPKHLITATGQRVTLRCSPRSGDLSVYWYQQSLDQGLQFLIQYYNGEERAKGNILERFSAQQFPDLHSELNLSSLELGDSALYFCASSEEQGFGGTEAFFGQGTRLTVV.

This clone was detected once. This chain connects TRBV18 to TRBJ2-1, with 9 positions matching TRBD2. The CDR3 spans 18 residues. From germline, CDR1 is KGHSH and CDR2 LQKENI. Trimming removed 3 bases from V and 5 bases from J; junction bases left unmatched: 14. For the CDR3, the DNA is TGTGCCAGCTCACCCCTCAACCTAGCGGGAAGGGGAAACAATGAGCAGTTCTTC. The encoded protein is CASSPLNLAGRGNNEQFF. Drawing the rest from reference TRBV18 and TRBJ2-1, the complete variable domain is NAGVMQNPRHLVRRRGQEARLRCSPMKGHSHVYWYRQLPEEGLKFMVYLQKENIIDESGMPKERFSAEFPKEGPSILRIQQVVRGDSAAYFCASSPLNLAGRGNNEQFFGPGTRLTVL.

V is TRBV5-5 and J is TRBJ2-7; D is possibly TRBD2 (6 bases). Trimming shortened V by 7 bases and J by 3 bases, and 11 bases separated the two germline ends. Germline values: CDR1 SGHKS, CDR2 YYEKEE (reference sequence). The CDR3 has 12 amino acids. CDR3 residues: CASASADYEQYF. In DNA form, the CDR3 reads TGTGCCAGCGCTAGCGCGGACTACGAGCAGTACTTC.

V gene TRBV11-1 combines with J gene TRBJ2-7; a weak D match, TRBD1 (5 bases). CDR3 size: 12 residues. The germline gives CDR1 SGHAT, CDR2 FQDESV (reference sequence). V shed 6 bases and J shed 5 bases, with 11 bases lying between them. CDR3 residues: CASRQGYHEQYF. In nucleotides, the CDR3 is TGTGCCAGCAGGCAGGGTTACCACGAGCAGTACTTC.

This clone was seen only a few times. The CDR3 loop is CASSELDSGYEQYF. CDR3 coding DNA: TGTGCCAGCAGTGAATTGGACTCAGGTTACGAGCAGTACTTC. The chain couples TRBV25-1 to TRBJ2-7; TRBD2 might be the D (5 bases). This CDR3 has 14 residues. The V gene's germline CDR1 is MGHDK and CDR2 SYGVNS. V lost 1 base and J 4 bases, leaving 11 bases between the germline ends.

The chain carries TRBV27 and TRBJ2-7; weak D call: TRBD1 (6 bases). Looked up from germline, CDR1 is MNHEY and CDR2 is SMNVEV (reference sequence). Trimming took 5 bases from V and 0 from J, leaving 23 bases between them. The CDR3 consists of 18 residues. The CDR3: CASSKGRTGTPYSYEQYF. The CDR3, as DNA: TGTGCCAGCAGTAAAGGTCGGACCGGGACACCGTACTCCTACGAGCAGTACTTC.

The CDR3 bases are TGTGCCAGCAGCCAAGATCTCCAACTCGCGAACACCGGGGAGCTGTTTTTT. Its translation: CASSQDLQLANTGELFF. The chain uses TRBV4-2 and TRBJ2-2; no definite D call. The CDR3 covers 17 residues. Trimming pared 0 bases from V and 0 bases from J, leaving 11 bases between. Germline V CDR1 and CDR2: LGHNA, YNFKEQ.

V gene TRBV6-1 combines with J gene TRBJ2-5; the match to TRBD2 covers 10 bases. The J segment lost 0 bases and the V segment lost 4 bases, leaving 11 bases of the junction unmatched. The CDR3 is made up of 18 amino acids. Germline CDR1 is MNHNS and CDR2 is SASEGT. CDR3 amino acids: CASSGLGLAEPYQETQYF. As DNA, the CDR3 is TGTGCCAGCAGTGGGTTAGGACTAGCGGAACCTTACCAAGAGACCCAGTACTTC.

This chain links TRBV6-1 with TRBJ1-4, with D possibly TRBD1 on 6 matching bases. The CDR3 is made up of 15 amino acids. Trimming cost V 2 bases and J 4 bases, with 11 bases left between them. Germline CDR1 is MNHNS and CDR2 is SASEGT. The chain's CDR3 is CASSEMAGDNEKLFF. Here the CDR3 DNA reads TGTGCCAGCAGTGAAATGGCAGGGGATAATGAAAAACTGTTTTTT.

The V and J genes are TRBV30 and TRBJ1-1, with 7 positions matching TRBD1. The CDR3 loop spans 12 amino acids. Losses at the gene ends were 8 bases for V and 6 bases for J; bases not matched to a gene: 9. CDR1 and CDR2 from the germline V gene are GTSNPN and SVGIG (reference sequence). CDR3 nucleotide sequence: TGTGCCGTAGGGACAGATCGCCCTGAAGCTTTCTTT. Its translation: CAVGTDRPEAFF.

V usage is TRBV6-1 and J usage is TRBJ2-7, with a possible D match to TRBD1 (6 bases). The CDR3 has 14 amino acids. V lost 10 bases and J lost 0, with 16 bases in between. From germline, CDR1 is MNHNS and CDR2 SASEGT. CDR3 protein: CATRGGQISYEQYF. The DNA of the CDR3 is TGTGCCACGCGAGGGGGTCAGATCTCCTACGAGCAGTACTTC.

The V and J genes are TRBV7-9 and TRBJ2-1; no clear D gene. Trimming shortened V by 10 bases and J by 3 bases, and 10 bases separated the two germline ends. The CDR3 is 12 amino acids. Germline assignment: CDR1 SEHNR and CDR2 FQNEAQ (reference sequence). CDR3 in DNA: TGTGCCACCCTAATCAACTACAATGAGCAGTTCTTC. It translates to CATLINYNEQFF.